This T cell receptor (beta chain) stems from a study of vaccination effects on CD4 cells after COVID-19. About this clone itself: Its target is unknown.

The germline V gene has CDR1 SNHLY and CDR2 FYNNEI. The CDR3 has 11 amino acids. V lost 8 bases and J 4 bases, leaving 9 bases between the germline ends. The repertoire was sequenced with immunoSEQ multiplex PCR; TCRdb's copy has only in-frame clones and lacks some. The sample yields 50,000 to 75,000 clones, 70% to 85% seen once. After around ten days in culture, the CD4+ T cells were isolated. The sequence derives from a human donor who had a prior SARS-CoV-2 infection. Sequencing was performed on CD4+ T cells from PBMCs cultured without peptide, taken before COVID-19 vaccination. The chain joins TRBV2 to TRBJ2-7; D unresolved. CDR3 nucleotide sequence: TGTGCCAGCTCATCGGAATACGAGCAGTACTTC. Amino acid sequence: CASSSEYEQYF.